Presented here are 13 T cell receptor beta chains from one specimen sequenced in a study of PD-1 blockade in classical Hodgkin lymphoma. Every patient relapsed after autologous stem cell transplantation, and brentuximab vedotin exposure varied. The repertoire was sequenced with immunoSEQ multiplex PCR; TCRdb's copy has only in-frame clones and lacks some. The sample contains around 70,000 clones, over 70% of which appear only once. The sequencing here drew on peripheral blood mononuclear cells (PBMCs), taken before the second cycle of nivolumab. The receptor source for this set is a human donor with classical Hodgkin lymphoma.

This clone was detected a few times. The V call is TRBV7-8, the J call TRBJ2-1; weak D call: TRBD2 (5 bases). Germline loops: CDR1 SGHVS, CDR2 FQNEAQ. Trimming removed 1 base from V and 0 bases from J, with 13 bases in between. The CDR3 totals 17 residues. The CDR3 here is CASSLEISGYSYNEQFF. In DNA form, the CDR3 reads TGTGCCAGCAGCTTAGAAATAAGCGGCTACTCCTACAATGAGCAGTTCTTC.

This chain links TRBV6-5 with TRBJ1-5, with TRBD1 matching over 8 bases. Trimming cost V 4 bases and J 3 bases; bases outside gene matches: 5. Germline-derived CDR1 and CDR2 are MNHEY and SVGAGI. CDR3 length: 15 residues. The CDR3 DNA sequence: TGTGCCAGCAGTTCTGGACAGGGCTACAATCAGCCCCAGCATTTT. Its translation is CASSSGQGYNQPQHF.

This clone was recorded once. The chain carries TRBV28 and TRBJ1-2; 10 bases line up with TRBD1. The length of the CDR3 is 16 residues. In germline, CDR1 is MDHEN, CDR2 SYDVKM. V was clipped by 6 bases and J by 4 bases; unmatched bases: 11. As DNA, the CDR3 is TGTGCCAGCAGGGCTGGACAGGGGGTAGGGTTCTATGGCTACACCTTC. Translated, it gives CASRAGQGVGFYGYTF.

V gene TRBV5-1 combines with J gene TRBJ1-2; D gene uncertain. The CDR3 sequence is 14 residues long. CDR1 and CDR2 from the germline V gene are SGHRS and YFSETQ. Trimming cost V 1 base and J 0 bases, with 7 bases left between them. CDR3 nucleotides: TGCGCCAGCAGCTTGCTAGTTTCTAACTATGGCTACACCTTC. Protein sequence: CASSLLVSNYGYTF.

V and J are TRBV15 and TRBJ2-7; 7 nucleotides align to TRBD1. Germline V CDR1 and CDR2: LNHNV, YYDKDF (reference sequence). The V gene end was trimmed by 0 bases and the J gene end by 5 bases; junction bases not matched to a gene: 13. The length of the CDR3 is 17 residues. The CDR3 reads CATSRDRWGQRSHEQYF. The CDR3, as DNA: TGTGCCACCAGCAGAGATAGGTGGGGACAGAGGTCCCACGAGCAGTACTTC. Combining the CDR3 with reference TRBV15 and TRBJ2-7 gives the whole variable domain DAMVIQNPRYQVTQFGKPVTLSCSQTLNHNVMYWYQQKSSQAPKLLFHYYDKDFNNEADTPDNFQSRRPNTSFCFLDIRSPGLGDTAMYLCATSRDRWGQRSHEQYFGPGTRLTVT.

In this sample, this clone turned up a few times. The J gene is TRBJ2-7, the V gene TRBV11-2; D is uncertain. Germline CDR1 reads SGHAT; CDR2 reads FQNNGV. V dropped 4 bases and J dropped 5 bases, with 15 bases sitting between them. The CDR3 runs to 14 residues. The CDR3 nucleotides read TGTGCCAGCAGCTCCGGGCCATTCCGGGACGAGCAGTACTTC. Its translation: CASSSGPFRDEQYF.

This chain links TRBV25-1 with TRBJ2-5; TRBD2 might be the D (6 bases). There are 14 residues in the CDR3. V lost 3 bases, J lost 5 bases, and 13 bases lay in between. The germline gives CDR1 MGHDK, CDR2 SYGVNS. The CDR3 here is CASSEGGVWETQYF. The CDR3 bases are TGTGCCAGCAGTGAGGGGGGAGTTTGGGAGACCCAGTACTTC.

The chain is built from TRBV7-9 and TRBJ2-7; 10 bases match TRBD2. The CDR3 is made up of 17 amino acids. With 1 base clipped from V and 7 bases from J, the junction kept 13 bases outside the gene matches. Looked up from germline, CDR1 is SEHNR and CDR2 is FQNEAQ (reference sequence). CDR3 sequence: CASSLEGLAGELWEQYF. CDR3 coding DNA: TGTGCCAGCAGCTTAGAGGGGCTAGCGGGGGAACTATGGGAGCAGTACTTC.

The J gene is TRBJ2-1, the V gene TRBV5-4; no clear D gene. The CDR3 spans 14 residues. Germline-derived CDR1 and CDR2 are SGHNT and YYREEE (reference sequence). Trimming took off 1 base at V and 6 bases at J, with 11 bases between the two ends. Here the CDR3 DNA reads TGTGCCAGCAGCTTGCCCCGAACGGGCAATGAGCAGTTCTTC. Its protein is CASSLPRTGNEQFF.

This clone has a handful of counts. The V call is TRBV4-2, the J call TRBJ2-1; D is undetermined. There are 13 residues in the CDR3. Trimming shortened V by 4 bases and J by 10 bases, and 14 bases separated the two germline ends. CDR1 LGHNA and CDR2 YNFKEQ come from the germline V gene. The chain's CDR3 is CASSPSGVGEQFF. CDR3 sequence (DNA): TGTGCCAGCAGCCCATCCGGAGTAGGGGAGCAGTTCTTC.

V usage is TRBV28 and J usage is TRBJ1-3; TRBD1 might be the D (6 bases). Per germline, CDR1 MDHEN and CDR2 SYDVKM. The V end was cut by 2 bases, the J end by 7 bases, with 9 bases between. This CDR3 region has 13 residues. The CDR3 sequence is CASSLPGANTIYF. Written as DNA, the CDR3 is TGTGCCAGCAGTTTACCGGGGGCGAACACCATATATTTT.

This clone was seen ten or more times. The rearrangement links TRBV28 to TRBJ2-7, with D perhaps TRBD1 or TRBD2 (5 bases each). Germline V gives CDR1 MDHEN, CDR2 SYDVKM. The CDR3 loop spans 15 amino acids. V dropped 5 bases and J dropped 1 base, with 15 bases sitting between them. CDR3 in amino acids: CASSPSGTLSYEQYF. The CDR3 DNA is TGTGCCAGCAGTCCATCCGGGACGCTATCCTACGAGCAGTACTTC.

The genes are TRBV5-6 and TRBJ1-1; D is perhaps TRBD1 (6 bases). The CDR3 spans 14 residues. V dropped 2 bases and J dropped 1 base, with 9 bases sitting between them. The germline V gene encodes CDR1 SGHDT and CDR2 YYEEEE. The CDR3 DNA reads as TGTGCCAGCAGCTTCCTAGGGGGGAACACTGAAGCTTTCTTT. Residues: CASSFLGGNTEAFF. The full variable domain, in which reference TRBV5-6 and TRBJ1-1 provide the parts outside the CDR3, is DAGVTQSPTHLIKTRGQQVTLRCSPKSGHDTVSWYQQALGQGPQFIFQYYEEEERQRGNFPDRFSGHQFPNYSSELNVNALLLGDSALYLCASSFLGGNTEAFFGQGTRLTVV.